The present TCR beta chain was sequenced within a study of radiation and T cells in renal cell carcinoma. The table came from immunoSEQ multiplex PCR; TCRdb's copy has only in-frame clones and leaves some out. In the table there are roughly 9,000 clones, roughly 60% of which are singletons. The treatment is: 15 Gy SBRT to primary tumor, nephrectomy 4 weeks later. The CDR3 covers 15 residues. The V gene's germline CDR1 is SGHTA and CDR2 FQGNSA. Trimming cost V 1 base and J 3 bases, with 13 bases left between them. Sequencing was performed on tumor tissue, taken from a patient whose treatment included radiotherapy and nephrectomy. The chain is built from TRBV7-2 and TRBJ2-7; a possible D gene is TRBD1 (6 bases). The receptor's source is a woman aged 50 to 65 with renal cell carcinoma. CDR3: CASSLEAGQFYEQYF. The DNA for the CDR3 is TGTGCCAGCAGCTTAGAGGCCGGACAGTTCTACGAGCAGTACTTC.